The 27 T cell receptor beta chains in this list originate from one sample, sequenced in a study of blood T cell repertoires in COVID-19. Method: immunoSEQ multiplex PCR; TCRdb's copy keeps in-frame clones and lacks some. This repertoire shows 170,000 or so clones, roughly 84% found once; its top ten account for 13% to 15%. Material for sequencing was peripheral blood. The receptors stem from a young man with active or convalescent COVID-19.

With regard to this clone: A read error is likely, as this CDR3 ends without the conserved phenylalanine or tryptophan. Because the CDR3's place on the DNA is in doubt, the DNA is left out and the CDR3 is given as listed by TCRdb. The rearrangement joins TRBV20-1 to TRBJ1-1; the table names TRBD1, a call not compared with the DNA. Counting both end residues, the CDR3 totals 11 amino acids. Germline V lookup: CDR1 DFQATT, CDR2 SNEGSKA (reference sequence). The chain's CDR3 is CSAAGTGWHGM.

J is TRBJ2-3 and V is TRBV5-8; D not certain. The germline V gene has CDR1 SGHTS and CDR2 YDEGEE. V lost 5 bases and J lost 4, with 8 bases in between. CDR3 length: 12 amino acids. CDR3 in amino acids: CASRWLADTQYF. CDR3 DNA: TGTGCCAGCAGATGGCTAGCAGATACGCAGTATTTT.

This sequence joins TRBV5-1 and TRBJ1-4; 9 nucleotides match TRBD1. Per the germline V gene, CDR1 is SGHRS and CDR2 is YFSETQ. This CDR3 is 16 amino acids long. V lost 0 bases, J lost 2 bases, and 2 bases stayed unmatched. The CDR3 nucleotides read TGCGCCAGCAGCTTGGGACAGGGGGTGACTAATGAAAAACTGTTTTTT. It is translated as CASSLGQGVTNEKLFF. Looking up the rest from reference TRBV5-1 and TRBJ1-4 gives the full variable domain: KAGVTQTPRYLIKTRGQQVTLSCSPISGHRSVSWYQQTPGQGLQFLFEYFSETQRNKGNFPGRFSGRQFSNSRSEMNVSTLELGDSALYLCASSLGQGVTNEKLFFGSGTQLSVL.

The J gene is TRBJ1-1, the V gene TRBV6-5; 7 bases are shared with TRBD1. This CDR3 has 13 residues. The germline gives CDR1 MNHEY, CDR2 SVGAGI. Trimming cost V 2 bases and J 4 bases; bases outside gene matches: 1. CDR3 sequence reads: CASSYRTGTEAFF. The DNA of the CDR3 is TGTGCCAGCAGTTACAGGACAGGCACTGAAGCTTTCTTT.

V and J are TRBV6-5 and TRBJ2-1, with 8 bases lining up with TRBD2. CDR1 and CDR2 (germline): MNHEY, SVGAGI. Trimming took 0 bases from V and 9 from J; bases not matched to a gene: 7. The CDR3 sequence is 15 residues long. CDR3 nucleotides: TGTGCCAGCAGTTACTCTCCGGGGGGGCGTACTGAGCAGTTCTTC. This codes for CASSYSPGGRTEQFF.

This clone was seen only once. The junction and the germline gene differ at one end; a read error may be behind it. The chain uses TRBV5-6 and TRBJ2-7; 10 bases map to TRBD1. The CDR3 covers 12 residues. The germline CDR1 and CDR2 sequences are SGHDT and YYEEEE. The CDR3 protein is CASSFGGTGALF. The CDR3 coding sequence is TGTGCCAGCAGCTTTGGGGGGACAGGGGCCCTCTTC.

This clone has just a few counts. This chain links TRBV5-5 with TRBJ2-7, with 9 bases matching TRBD2. Trimming at V came to 4 bases and at J to 2 bases, leaving 7 bases not matched to a gene. Germline V lookup: CDR1 SGHKS, CDR2 YYEKEE (reference sequence). This CDR3 has 15 amino acids. Here the CDR3 DNA reads TGTGCCAGCAGCATATTAGCGGGAGCGACCTACGAGCAGTACTTC. Encoded protein: CASSILAGATYEQYF.

This chain links TRBV7-2 with TRBJ2-3, with 7 bases matching TRBD2. This CDR3 comprises 17 residues. Germline lookup yields CDR1 SGHTA and CDR2 FQGNSA. Trimming cost V 5 bases and J 2 bases; bases outside gene matches: 13. The CDR3 coding sequence is TGTGCCAGCAGCCCCCCCTGGGCGGGAGACGTCACAGATACGCAGTATTTT. This translates into CASSPPWAGDVTDTQYF.

This clone was recorded once. The chain combines TRBV9 with TRBJ2-3, with 11 bases fitting TRBD2. CDR1 SGDLS and CDR2 YYNGEE come from the germline V gene. The CDR3 is 15 amino acids. V lost 4 bases, J lost 2 bases, and 3 bases stayed unmatched. As DNA, the CDR3 is TGTGCCAGCAGCAAACTAGCGGGAGACACAGATACGCAGTATTTT. As protein: CASSKLAGDTDTQYF.

V usage is TRBV15 and J usage is TRBJ1-5, with D perhaps TRBD1 (5 bases). The CDR3 is made up of 13 amino acids. Germline loops: CDR1 LNHNV, CDR2 YYDKDF (reference sequence). V lost 0 bases and J 11 bases, leaving 11 bases between the germline ends. CDR3 coding DNA: TGTGCCACCAGCAGAGATTCAGGGTATACCCAGCATTTT. Translating it yields CATSRDSGYTQHF.

This clone was observed once. The rearrangement uses TRBV5-4 and TRBJ2-5; weak D call: TRBD2 (6 bases). The CDR3 is made up of 16 amino acids. Trimming took 5 bases from V and 5 from J, leaving 22 bases between them. CDR1 and CDR2 from the germline V gene are SGHNT and YYREEE (reference sequence). The CDR3 coding sequence is TGTGCCAGCAGTTACTCCGGGACTGGGGCTGGGGAGACCCAGTACTTC. Translated: CASSYSGTGAGETQYF.

This sequence joins TRBV6-6 and TRBJ1-2, with 7 bases aligning to TRBD1. The germline gives CDR1 MNHNY, CDR2 SVGAGI (reference sequence). The CDR3 spans 12 residues. V trimming: 7 bases; J trimming: 10 bases; junction bases outside the gene matches: 9. The DNA for the CDR3 is TGTGCCAGCAAACGAGACAGGGTTGACTACACCTTC. Its translation is CASKRDRVDYTF.

The chain links TRBV28 to TRBJ2-1, with 7 positions matching TRBD2. The germline V gene has CDR1 MDHEN and CDR2 SYDVKM. This CDR3 is 14 amino acids long. V shed 1 base and J 6 bases; nucleotides not matched to a gene: 3. CDR3 loop: CASSLSLAVNEQFF. The CDR3 DNA follows: TGTGCCAGCAGTTTATCCCTAGCGGTCAATGAGCAGTTCTTC.

CDR3 residues: CASSSSGVTRQPQHF. The CDR3 DNA reads as TGTGCCAGCAGCAGCAGCGGGGTTACGAGGCAGCCCCAGCATTTT. This chain uses TRBV5-6 with TRBJ1-5; D is undetermined. CDR1 is SGHDT and CDR2 is YYEEEE in the germline V gene. The CDR3 extends over 15 amino acids. V was shortened by 4 bases and J by 7 bases, with 18 bases between the two germline ends.

The chain recombines TRBV5-5 with TRBJ2-5; D ambiguous. Trimming removed 2 bases at V and 5 bases at J, with 16 bases between. Germline V gene data show CDR1 as SGHKS and CDR2 as YYEKEE (reference sequence). The CDR3 has 15 amino acids. The CDR3 region has the DNA TGTGCCAGCAGCTTCGACTTTAGGAACGGGGAGACCCAGTACTTC. This encodes CASSFDFRNGETQYF.

The chain combines TRBV5-1 with TRBJ1-3, with TRBD1 identical over 7 bases. The CDR3 is 17 amino acids. Germline V gives CDR1 SGHRS, CDR2 YFSETQ. The J segment lost 0 bases and the V segment lost 0 bases, leaving 6 bases of the junction unmatched. The CDR3 coding sequence is TGCGCCAGCAGCTTGGGTCCGACAGGGACCTCTGGAAACACCATATATTTT. As protein: CASSLGPTGTSGNTIYF.

V is TRBV19 and J is TRBJ1-2, with 8 nucleotides matching TRBD1. This CDR3 is 15 amino acids long. Unmatched junction bases numbered 16, after V lost 8 bases and J lost 8 bases. Germline lookup yields CDR1 LNHDA and CDR2 SQIVND (reference sequence). The CDR3 reads CASCDRGEIYGGYTF. CDR3 DNA sequence: TGTGCCAGTTGTGACAGGGGCGAAATATATGGCGGCTACACCTTC.

This sequence joins TRBV2 and TRBJ1-1; 9 bases match TRBD1. The CDR3 loop spans 16 amino acids. The germline gives CDR1 SNHLY, CDR2 FYNNEI. With V trimmed by 3 bases and J by 3 bases, 8 bases remained unmatched. The CDR3 sequence: CASSDSTQGADTEAFF. CDR3 DNA: TGTGCCAGCAGTGACTCTACACAGGGGGCGGACACTGAAGCTTTCTTT.

The chain employs TRBV6-2 or TRBV6-3 and TRBJ2-2; possibly TRBD2 for D (6 bases). The V gene's germline CDR1 is MNHEY and CDR2 SVGEGT. The CDR3 is 16 residues long. With 2 bases removed from V and 4 bases from J, the gap between germline ends came to 14 bases. CDR3 loop: CASSYIAGSGTGELFF. The CDR3 coding sequence is TGTGCCAGCAGTTACATCGCGGGAAGTGGCACCGGGGAGCTGTTTTTT.

V usage is TRBV18 and J usage is TRBJ2-7; D possibly corresponds to TRBD2 (6 bases). The CDR3 length is 14 residues. Germline V gene data show CDR1 as KGHSH and CDR2 as LQKENI. V lost 1 base to trimming and J lost 0 bases, with 7 bases between them. The CDR3 nucleotides read TGTGCCAGCTCACCACGCGGGAACTCCTACGAGCAGTACTTC. Amino acids: CASSPRGNSYEQYF.

The J gene is TRBJ1-3, the V gene TRBV7-2, with TRBD1 identical over 9 bases. The V and J ends lost 5 bases and 7 bases, in that order; junction bases with no gene match: 12. The CDR3 contains 16 residues. Germline V gives CDR1 SGHTA, CDR2 FQGNSA. This CDR3 is CASSPRGTGRSNTIYF. CDR3 DNA sequence: TGTGCCAGCAGCCCTAGAGGGACAGGGAGGTCGAACACCATATATTTT.

As concerns this clone: An end of the junction differs from the germline gene, which may be a read error. In nucleotides, the CDR3 is TGTGCCAGTAGGATAGGGGCAGGGGCTAATCAGCCCCAGCATTTT. It specifies CASRIGAGANQPQHF. V is TRBV19 and J is TRBJ1-5; maybe TRBD1 (6 bases). Per germline, CDR1 LNHDA and CDR2 SQIVND (reference sequence). The length of the CDR3 is 15 residues.

The chain carries TRBV29-1 and TRBJ2-3; D is unclear. The CDR3 sequence is 13 residues long. V lost 2 bases, J lost 1 base, and 7 bases lay in between. Germline CDR1 and CDR2: SQVTM and ANQGSEA. The CDR3 spells CSVEPRGTDTQYF. The CDR3 DNA reads as TGCAGCGTTGAACCCCGGGGCACAGATACGCAGTATTTT.

This clone was observed a few times. The chain uses TRBV5-4 and TRBJ1-1, with 8 bases identical to TRBD1. V shed 2 bases and J 3 bases; nucleotides not matched to a gene: 3. This CDR3 is 14 amino acids long. From germline, CDR1 is SGHNT and CDR2 YYREEE (reference sequence). The CDR3 loop is CASSFIQGDTEAFF. The CDR3 nucleotides are TGTGCCAGCAGCTTCATACAGGGGGACACTGAAGCTTTCTTT. The entire variable domain, with the rest obtained from reference TRBV5-4 and TRBJ1-1, is as follows: ETGVTQSPTHLIKTRGQQVTLRCSSQSGHNTVSWYQQALGQGPQFIFQYYREEENGRGNFPPRFSGLQFPNYSSELNVNALELDDSALYLCASSFIQGDTEAFFGQGTRLTVV.

CDR3 in DNA: TGTGCCAGCAGCCGACCGGGACAGGGTTACGAAAAACTGTTTTTT. It yields the protein CASSRPGQGYEKLFF. The chain has TRBV14 and TRBJ1-4; 9 nucleotides agree with TRBD1. The V and J ends lost 4 bases and 8 bases, in that order; junction bases with no gene match: 8. Germline V gene sequence: CDR1 SGHDN, CDR2 FVKESK. This CDR3 is 15 amino acids long.

V gene TRBV6-6 combines with J gene TRBJ1-5; 8 bases fit TRBD1. The germline V gene has CDR1 MNHNY and CDR2 SVGAGI (reference sequence). This CDR3 has 16 residues. The junction had 11 bases not matched to a gene; V was cut back by 6 bases and J by 4 bases. The CDR3 DNA reads as TGTGCCAGCAGGACATCTGGGACAGGAGCTAATCAGCCCCAGCATTTT. Protein product: CASRTSGTGANQPQHF.

This rearrangement joins TRBV18 to TRBJ1-6; a possible D gene is TRBD1 (5 bases). The germline V and J ends were trimmed by 3 bases and 8 bases, with 5 bases remaining between them. The CDR3 covers 12 residues. CDR1 is KGHSH and CDR2 is LQKENI in the germline V gene. The CDR3 region has the DNA TGTGCCAGCTCACCGACAGATTCACCCCTCCACTTT. Translated, it gives CASSPTDSPLHF. The whole variable domain, filled in from reference TRBV18 and TRBJ1-6, reads NAGVMQNPRHLVRRRGQEARLRCSPMKGHSHVYWYRQLPEEGLKFMVYLQKENIIDESGMPKERFSAEFPKEGPSILRIQQVVRGDSAAYFCASSPTDSPLHFGNGTRLTVT.